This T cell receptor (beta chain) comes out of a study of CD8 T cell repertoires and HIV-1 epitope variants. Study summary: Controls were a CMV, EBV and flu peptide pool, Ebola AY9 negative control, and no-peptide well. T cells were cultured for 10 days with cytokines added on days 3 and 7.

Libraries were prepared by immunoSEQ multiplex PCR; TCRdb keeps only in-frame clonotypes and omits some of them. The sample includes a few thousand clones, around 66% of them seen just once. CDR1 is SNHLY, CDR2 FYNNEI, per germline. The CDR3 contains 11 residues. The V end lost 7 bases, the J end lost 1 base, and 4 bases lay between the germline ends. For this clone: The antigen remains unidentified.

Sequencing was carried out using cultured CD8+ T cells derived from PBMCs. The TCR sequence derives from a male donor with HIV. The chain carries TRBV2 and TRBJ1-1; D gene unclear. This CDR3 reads CASNPNTEAFF. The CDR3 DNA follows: TGTGCCAGCAACCCGAACACTGAAGCTTTCTTT.